By frequency in the sample, the clone carrying this T cell receptor beta chain is medium-sized (0.01 to 0.1%). The entry originates in a study of T cell repertoires in aging, cancer and after chemotherapy. Multiplex touch-down PCR with TRB-A/B primers amplified rearranged V-D-J TRB sequences. TCRdb itself ran the multiplex PCR reads through MiXCR, one entry per CDR3 protein. The table shows 3,000 or so distinct CDR3 sequences, with approximately 20% occurring only once. Amplification of TCR beta used genomic DNA extracted from peripheral blood. This CDR3 has 16 amino acids. The J segment lost 2 bases and the V segment lost 0 bases, leaving 4 bases of the junction unmatched. Germline V CDR1 and CDR2: SGHKS, YYEKEE (reference sequence).

Source material: blood. The receptor's source is a human donor with a solid tumor. The chain is built from TRBV5-5 and TRBJ2-7, with 11 bases matching TRBD1. CDR3 nucleotides: TGTGCCAGCAGCTTGGGATGGGACAGGGGGACCTACGAGCAGTACTTC. Its translation: CASSLGWDRGTYEQYF.